A selection of T cell receptor beta chains follows, all from one sample in a study of control samples from healthy donors and cancer patients. Here immunoSEQ multiplex PCR was the method, and the copy in TCRdb shows in-frame clones only, minus some. Seen here are some 140,000 clones, around nine tenths observed once, and the top ten hold 6% to 9.5%. The sample was PBMCs. Receptors originate from a man aged 45-65 years with head and neck cancer. Both conserved end residues are part of each CDR3. Each record gives: clone size, J gene, V gene, D gene, CDR3 protein, CDR3 DNA. The D gene is left open where the match is weak. Not all rows give a size; the values are once, few, many and, for expanded clones, a class.

. | TRBJ2-2 | TRBV5-1 | TRBD1 | CASSQGPDRAGELFF | TGCGCCAGCAGCCAAGGACCTGACAGGGCCGGGGAGCTGTTTTTT
. | TRBJ1-2 | TRBV28 | TRBD1 | CASSISPGGGYTF | TGTGCCAGCAGTATTTCCCCAGGGGGAGGCTACACCTTC
. | TRBJ2-7 | TRBV7-9 | . | CASWGWTRGSYEQCF | TGTGCCAGCTGGGGCTGGACTCGAGGCTCCTACGAGCAGTGCTTC
. | TRBJ2-7 | TRBV7-9 | . | CASSQGGFLEQYF | TGTGCCAGCAGCCAAGGAGGGTTCCTGGAGCAGTACTTC
. | TRBJ2-7 | TRBV28 | . | CASVPGLPELKQYF | TGTGCCAGCGTCCCGGGGCTTCCTGAATTAAAGCAGTACTTC
few | TRBJ1-6 | TRBV7-2 | . | CASSQGIFGSPLHF | TGTGCCAGCAGCCAGGGGATATTTGGTTCACCCCTCCACTTT
. | TRBJ2-6 | TRBV5-8 | . | CASSLGGLGANVLTF | TGTGCCAGCAGCTTGGGAGGCCTAGGGGCCAACGTCCTGACTTTC
. | TRBJ1-4 | TRBV19 | . | CASSVTVGTNEKLFF | TGTGCCAGTAGTGTCACGGTGGGGACTAATGAAAAACTGTTTTTT
. | TRBJ2-7 | TRBV5-1 | TRBD2 | CASRGTSGRVDEQYF | TGCGCCAGCAGGGGGACTAGCGGGAGGGTGGACGAGCAGTACTTC
. | TRBJ1-1 | TRBV4-1 | . | CASSRPLDGGNTEAFF | TGCGCCAGCAGCCGACCCCTTGACGGTGGAAACACTGAAGCTTTCTTT
. | TRBJ2-5 | TRBV7-9 | . | CASSLQWETQYF | TGTGCCAGCAGCTTACAATGGGAGACCCAGTACTTC
. | TRBJ2-3 | TRBV7-9 | TRBD2 | CASSLGVIAGAGTDTQYF | TGTGCCAGCAGCTTAGGTGTAATAGCGGGAGCTGGCACAGATACGCAGTATTTT
. | TRBJ1-6 | TRBV20-1 | . | CSVSALHF | TGCAGTGTTTCCGCCCTCCACTTT
. | TRBJ2-7 | TRBV11-2 | . | CASSLFSAYEQYF | TGTGCCAGCAGCTTGTTTTCGGCCTACGAGCAGTACTTC
once | TRBJ1-2 | TRBV27 | . | CASSPEGNYGYTF | TGTGCCAGCAGCCCCGAGGGAAACTATGGCTACACCTTC
. | TRBJ1-6 | TRBV18 | . | CASSPSRDYNSPLHF | TGTGCCAGCTCACCGAGTAGGGACTATAATTCACCCCTCCACTTT